This TCR beta chain was observed in a study of cytomegalovirus exposure and HLA in healthy donors. The PCR made use of 60 Vbeta and 13 Jbeta primers. Libraries were prepared by immunoSEQ multiplex PCR; TCRdb keeps only in-frame clonotypes and omits some of them. The sample carries about 130,000 clones, over 60% recorded once. After removal of 5 bases from V and 5 bases from J, the junction contained 7 bases not matched to a gene. CDR3 size: 14 residues. Germline CDR1 and CDR2: SGHTA and FQGNSA. Study observations and caveats: Prior analysis indicated that the majority of TCR beta V segments exhibited productivity approximately 87% or approximately 30% of the time. Association of a missense DCLRE1C variant with TCR beta V- and J-gene trimming was reported in a later analysis. Later findings reportedly placed an Asian-associated ancestry cluster below the approximately 630-donor mean for N-insertions.

Note on this clone: The target antigen is unknown.

This sequence joins TRBV7-2 and TRBJ2-5, with 8 bases aligning to TRBD1. This clonotype was sampled from a man aged 45-60 years in good health and CMV-seronegative. The sample consisted of PBMCs. CDR3 coding DNA: TGTGCCAGCAGCCAGAGACAGGGGCCCGAGACCCAGTACTTC. This gives the protein CASSQRQGPETQYF. The whole variable domain, filled in from reference TRBV7-2 and TRBJ2-5, reads GAGVSQSPSNKVTEKGKDVELRCDPISGHTALYWYRQSLGQGLEFLIYFQGNSAPDKSGLPSDRFSAERTGGSVSTLTIQRTQQEDSAVYLCASSQRQGPETQYFGPGTRLLVL.